One and the same sample provided the 15 T cell receptor beta chains below, sequenced in a study of blood T cell repertoires in COVID-19. TCRdb's copy holds only in-frame clones and misses some; the assay was immunoSEQ multiplex PCR. The sample shows 200,000 to 250,000 clones, over 80% of them seen only once. Sequenced sample: PBMCs or T cells enriched from blood (not recorded which). These receptors originate from a woman in her 30s with acute COVID-19.

V gene TRBV30 combines with J gene TRBJ2-1, with a tentative D call TRBD2 (6 bases). CDR3 length: 15 amino acids. Germline CDR1 reads GTSNPN; CDR2 reads SVGIG (reference sequence). Trimming took 3 bases from V and 2 from J, leaving 14 bases between them. The CDR3 reads CAWSVDSGAYNEQFF. CDR3 DNA sequence: TGTGCCTGGAGCGTAGATTCGGGGGCCTACAATGAGCAGTTCTTC.

This chain links TRBV7-2 with TRBJ2-7, with 8 bases fitting TRBD1. The V segment lost 7 bases and the J segment 4 bases; nucleotides outside the gene matches: 15. This CDR3 comprises 16 residues. Germline values: CDR1 SGHTA, CDR2 FQGNSA. CDR3: CASTTPRAGGGYEQYF. The CDR3 DNA is TGTGCCAGCACCACTCCCAGGGCAGGGGGCGGGTACGAGCAGTACTTC.

The rearrangement links TRBV28 to TRBJ1-5, with D tentatively TRBD1 (5 bases). Per germline, CDR1 MDHEN and CDR2 SYDVKM. Trimming took 8 bases from V and 7 from J, leaving 18 bases between them. CDR3 size: 14 residues. The CDR3 is CASHEGVMRQPQHF. Here the CDR3 DNA reads TGTGCCAGCCATGAAGGGGTTATGCGGCAGCCCCAGCATTTT.

V is TRBV5-1 and J is TRBJ2-7, with 7 nucleotides matching TRBD1. The J segment lost 6 bases and the V segment lost 4 bases, leaving 10 bases of the junction unmatched. Germline lookup yields CDR1 SGHRS and CDR2 YFSETQ. The CDR3 consists of 14 residues. The CDR3 protein is CASSGPTGMSEQYF. The DNA for the CDR3 is TGCGCCAGCAGCGGCCCGACAGGGATGAGCGAGCAGTACTTC. Full variable domain (outside the CDR3, taken from reference TRBV5-1 and TRBJ2-7): KAGVTQTPRYLIKTRGQQVTLSCSPISGHRSVSWYQQTPGQGLQFLFEYFSETQRNKGNFPGRFSGRQFSNSRSEMNVSTLELGDSALYLCASSGPTGMSEQYFGPGTRLTVT.

V is TRBV10-3 and J is TRBJ1-1, with D possibly matching TRBD1 (5 bases). The V end was cut by 6 bases, the J end by 1 base, with 6 bases between. The CDR3 is 12 residues long. From germline, CDR1 is ENHRY and CDR2 SYGVKD. The CDR3 protein is CAIRQENTEAFF. Written as DNA, the CDR3 is TGTGCCATCAGACAGGAGAACACTGAAGCTTTCTTT.

J is TRBJ1-4 and V is TRBV27; 7 nucleotides line up with TRBD1. Germline CDR1 reads MNHEY; CDR2 reads SMNVEV (reference sequence). CDR3 length: 17 residues. Unmatched junction bases numbered 7, after V lost 3 bases and J lost 0 bases. For the CDR3, the DNA is TGTGCCAGCAGTTTTCAGTACAGGGGCGCAACTAATGAAAAACTGTTTTTT. It codes for CASSFQYRGATNEKLFF.

This chain uses TRBV30 with TRBJ1-2; tentative D call: TRBD1 (6 bases). The length of the CDR3 is 12 residues. Deletions cut 4 bases from V and 7 bases from J, with 13 bases between. Germline values: CDR1 GTSNPN, CDR2 SVGIG (reference sequence). This CDR3 reads CAWTLRGSGYTF. The CDR3 DNA reads TGTGCCTGGACCCTCAGGGGTAGTGGCTACACCTTC.

The chain couples TRBV7-8 to TRBJ2-7; a possible D gene is TRBD1 (5 bases). The CDR3 has 15 amino acids. The germline V gene has CDR1 SGHVS and CDR2 FQNEAQ. Trimming removed 5 bases from V and 3 bases from J, with 17 bases in between. DNA for the CDR3: TGTGCCAGCAGCCTCCGCTCAGGGTTTGACTACGAGCAGTACTTC. This gives the protein CASSLRSGFDYEQYF.

This chain joins TRBV6-1 and TRBJ2-4; 7 bases align to TRBD1. The CDR3 extends over 15 amino acids. Germline lookup yields CDR1 MNHNS and CDR2 SASEGT. The V segment lost 1 base and the J segment 5 bases; nucleotides outside the gene matches: 5. Here the CDR3 DNA reads TGTGCCAGCAGTGAAGGTGTAGGGACAGAAAACATTCAGTACTTC. It yields the protein CASSEGVGTENIQYF.

DNA for the CDR3: TGTGCCAGCAGCGCCCGAATGCGGGCGTACGAGCAGTACTTC. This encodes CASSARMRAYEQYF. This chain connects TRBV7-9 to TRBJ2-7; weak D call: TRBD2 (5 bases). The CDR3 has 14 amino acids. From germline, CDR1 is SEHNR and CDR2 FQNEAQ (reference sequence). The germline V and J ends were trimmed by 5 bases and 4 bases, with 15 bases remaining between them.

J is TRBJ1-2 and V is TRBV12-3 or TRBV12-4; TRBD1 might be the D (6 bases). V lost 6 bases and J 4 bases, leaving 12 bases between the germline ends. The CDR3 runs to 13 residues. CDR3 nucleotide sequence: TGTGCCAGCAGGGTCAGGGGAAGCTATGGCTACACCTTC. Translation: CASRVRGSYGYTF.

The chain carries TRBV7-2 and TRBJ1-2; D may be TRBD1 (6 bases). The CDR3 totals 14 residues. V was pared by 2 bases and J by 3 bases, with 10 bases between. Germline V gene lookup returns CDR1 SGHTA and CDR2 FQGNSA. The CDR3 region has the DNA TGTGCCAGCAGCTTATACAGGGCAGACTATGGCTACACCTTC. The encoded protein is CASSLYRADYGYTF. Using reference TRBV7-2 and TRBJ1-2 for the parts outside the CDR3, the full variable domain is GAGVSQSPSNKVTEKGKDVELRCDPISGHTALYWYRQSLGQGLEFLIYFQGNSAPDKSGLPSDRFSAERTGGSVSTLTIQRTQQEDSAVYLCASSLYRADYGYTFGSGTRLTVV.

The V gene is TRBV6-5, the J gene TRBJ1-4, with a tentative D call TRBD1 (5 bases). Germline V gives CDR1 MNHEY, CDR2 SVGAGI. This CDR3 is built from 15 residues. V shed 7 bases and J shed 7 bases, with 19 bases lying between them. CDR3 nucleotides: TGTGCCAGCACTCTCCGGGGGATGGGAGGTGAAAAACTGTTTTTT. This translates into CASTLRGMGGEKLFF.

The chain employs TRBV28 and TRBJ2-5; D unclear. The CDR3 is made up of 13 amino acids. V lost 2 bases and J lost 5, with 9 bases in between. Germline CDR1 reads MDHEN; CDR2 reads SYDVKM. CDR3 bases: TGTGCCAGCAGTTTAACAGATGAGGAGACCCAGTACTTC. Translating it yields CASSLTDEETQYF. The full variable domain, rest sourced from reference TRBV28 and TRBJ2-5, is DVKVTQSSRYLVKRTGEKVFLECVQDMDHENMFWYRQDPGLGLRLIYFSYDVKMKEKGDIPEGYSVSREKKERFSLILESASTNQTSMYLCASSLTDEETQYFGPGTRLLVL.

The genes are TRBV7-8 and TRBJ1-4; the D gene is possibly TRBD1 (5 bases). The CDR3 consists of 15 residues. V gave up 7 bases and J gave up 7 bases, with 19 bases separating them. From germline, CDR1 is SGHVS and CDR2 FQNEAQ. Here the CDR3 DNA reads TGTGCCAGCACTCGGATGGGGGGAGACTTTGAAAAACTGTTTTTT. Translating it yields CASTRMGGDFEKLFF.